There are a few counts of the clone carrying this TCR beta chain. Antigen: not known. The sample is drawn from a study of T cell repertoires in cytomegalovirus infection. Across the study: In public TCR beta signatures, there were indications of both CMV infection and matching HLA type.

MiXCR, run by TCRdb on the reads, gives a single entry per CDR3 protein. The sample includes under 300,000 distinct CDR3 sequences, around 15% seen only once; the top ten take roughly 50%. V lost 7 bases, J lost 1 base, and 15 bases lay in between. The CDR3 runs to 15 residues. Germline values: CDR1 MDHEN, CDR2 SYDVKM. Findings and limits, study-wide: Dominant in the ex vivo response were TCR beta clonotypes restricted by HLA-C and specific for CMV. Public TCR beta family frequency separated CMV-and-HLA carriers, including in an independent cohort.

The clonotype originates from a human donor in good health (CMV status not recorded). Some clones in this sample may be carry-over from other donors' samples. Sequences were obtained from CD8+ T cells from PBMCs. The chain joins TRBV28 to TRBJ2-3; D gene unclear. For the CDR3, the DNA is TGTGCCAGCAATACCGCAGATTTGCGCACAGATACGCAGTATTTT. Its protein is CASNTADLRTDTQYF. The full variable domain, its missing parts supplied by reference TRBV28 and TRBJ2-3, is DVKVTQSSRYLVKRTGEKVFLECVQDMDHENMFWYRQDPGLGLRLIYFSYDVKMKEKGDIPEGYSVSREKKERFSLILESASTNQTSMYLCASNTADLRTDTQYFGPGTRLTVL.